What follows are 30 T cell receptor beta chains derived from one specimen sequenced in a study of CD8 T cells in ankylosing spondylitis. MiXCR was run by TCRdb on the 5' RACE reads, yielding one entry per CDR3 protein. The sample shows over 150,000 distinct CDR3 sequences, 18% of them seen only once. The sample consisted of blood, either unsorted or a sorted T cell fraction (not recorded which). These receptors all come from a male donor between 10 and 30 years old with ankylosing spondylitis or in good health (not recorded which).

This clonotype showed up many times. This chain links TRBV2 with TRBJ1-5; tentative D call: TRBD1 (6 bases). The CDR3 consists of 13 residues. From germline, CDR1 is SNHLY and CDR2 FYNNEI. V shed 2 bases and J shed 11 bases, with 13 bases lying between them. This CDR3 reads CASSEWGGSAQHF. The CDR3, as DNA: TGTGCCAGCAGTGAATGGGGGGGCTCAGCCCAGCATTTT. The full variable domain, in which reference TRBV2 and TRBJ1-5 provide the parts outside the CDR3, is EPEVTQTPSHQVTQMGQEVILRCVPISNHLYFYWYRQILGQKVEFLVSFYNNEISEKSEIFDDQFSVERPDGSNFTLKIRSTKLEDSAMYFCASSEWGGSAQHFGDGTRLSIL.

The chain joins TRBV12-3 or TRBV12-4 to TRBJ2-1, with D possibly matching TRBD2 (7 bases). Trimming removed 3 bases from V and 10 bases from J, with 13 bases in between. This CDR3 contains 13 residues. CDR3 residues: CASSFGGAQEQFF. In DNA, the CDR3 is TGTGCCAGCAGTTTTGGGGGGGCGCAAGAGCAGTTCTTC.

This rearrangement joins TRBV2 to TRBJ2-5; a weak D match, TRBD2 (5 bases). CDR1 SNHLY and CDR2 FYNNEI come from the germline V gene. V shed 6 bases and J shed 2 bases, with 13 bases lying between them. The CDR3 is 14 amino acids. Here the CDR3 DNA reads TGTGCCAGCAGGGACCCCGGGAAACAAGAGACCCAGTACTTC. Translation: CASRDPGKQETQYF.

This clonotype was recorded many times. V gene TRBV5-1 combines with J gene TRBJ2-7; the D call may be TRBD1 or TRBD2 (5 bases each). Germline V gene lookup returns CDR1 SGHRS and CDR2 YFSETQ. Trimming removed 6 bases from V and 6 bases from J, with 34 bases in between. CDR3 size: 19 residues. CDR3 sequence: CASNPRPGRRITFLGEQYF. In DNA form, the CDR3 reads TGCGCCAGCAACCCCAGACCGGGACGGCGGATCACATTTTTGGGCGAGCAGTACTTC.

This clonotype was seen a handful of times. The chain joins TRBV25-1 to TRBJ2-3, with D unclear. CDR3 length: 13 amino acids. The germline V and J ends were trimmed by 4 bases and 6 bases, with 11 bases remaining between them. Germline V CDR1 and CDR2: MGHDK, SYGVNS. CDR3 DNA: TGTGCCAGCAGTGTACCCCTCGTTGATACGCAGTATTTT. Translation: CASSVPLVDTQYF.

This clonotype was observed at least ten times. The chain couples TRBV5-6 to TRBJ2-1, with a tentative D call TRBD2 (5 bases). The CDR3 loop spans 12 amino acids. Trimming took 2 bases from V and 5 from J, leaving 5 bases between them. Germline V CDR1 and CDR2: SGHDT, YYEEEE. The CDR3: CASSFGNNEQFF. CDR3 in DNA: TGTGCCAGCAGCTTCGGGAACAATGAGCAGTTCTTC.

This clonotype was recorded a few times. The chain carries TRBV24-1 and TRBJ2-5, with TRBD2 matching over 8 bases. V lost 7 bases to trimming and J lost 5 bases; unmatched junction nucleotides: 5. Per the germline V gene, CDR1 is KGHDR and CDR2 is SFDVKD. CDR3 length: 13 residues. In DNA form, the CDR3 reads TGTGCCACCAGACTCGGGGGGGCGGAGACCCAGTACTTC. This codes for CATRLGGAETQYF.

This clonotype appeared many times. This sequence joins TRBV20-1 and TRBJ2-1; 8 bases are shared with TRBD2. The germline V gene encodes CDR1 DFQATT and CDR2 SNEGSKA (reference sequence). V was clipped by 2 bases and J by 7 bases; unmatched bases: 7. The CDR3 is 14 amino acids. The CDR3, as DNA: TGCAGTGCTAGACACCCGGGAGGGGGGAATGAGCAGTTCTTC. Translated, it gives CSARHPGGGNEQFF.

The CDR3: CASRLATRAFF. The CDR3 DNA reads TGTGCAAGTCGCTTAGCCACAAGGGCTTTCTTT. This chain uses TRBV12-2 with TRBJ1-1. TRBV12-2 is termed a pseudogene. The CDR3 has 11 amino acids.

Many counts were recorded for this clonotype. The V call is TRBV10-3, the J call TRBJ2-3; possible D gene TRBD2, 6 bases. From germline, CDR1 is ENHRY and CDR2 SYGVKD. The CDR3 length is 14 residues. V was pared by 7 bases and J by 4 bases, with 15 bases between. CDR3 bases: TGTGCCATCAAAGCGGGCATCGGGGCAGATACGCAGTATTTT. Translating it yields CAIKAGIGADTQYF.

This clonotype was observed many times. The chain recombines TRBV12-3 or TRBV12-4 with TRBJ1-4; D remains ambiguous. The CDR3 totals 13 residues. Trimming stripped 2 bases from V and 7 bases from J, with 8 bases between. CDR3 DNA: TGTGCCAGCAGTTTAATCACGGGTGAAAAACTGTTTTTT. It specifies CASSLITGEKLFF.

This chain connects TRBV12-3 or TRBV12-4 to TRBJ2-5; D call uncertain. Trimming removed 8 bases from V and 3 bases from J, with 19 bases in between. CDR3 length: 15 residues. The CDR3 loop reads CASQLGGSLEETQYF. CDR3 bases: TGTGCCAGCCAACTGGGTGGCAGTTTAGAAGAGACCCAGTACTTC.

This clonotype was recorded at least ten times. The chain carries TRBV7-9 and TRBJ2-7; no firm D call. Trimming pared 3 bases from V and 3 bases from J, leaving 9 bases between. This CDR3 spans 13 amino acids. The germline V gene has CDR1 SEHNR and CDR2 FQNEAQ (reference sequence). Written as DNA, the CDR3 is TGTGCCAGCAGCTTGGACCACCTCTACGAGCAGTACGTC. Its protein is CASSLDHLYEQYV.

The chain combines TRBV7-3 with TRBJ2-3; the D is unclear. Germline V gene data show CDR1 as SGHTA and CDR2 as FQGTGA. This CDR3 is built from 14 residues. The V end was cut by 2 bases, the J end by 5 bases, with 11 bases between. CDR3 sequence reads: CASSLYETRDTQYF. CDR3 nucleotide sequence: TGTGCCAGCAGCTTATATGAGACGAGAGATACGCAGTATTTT.

This clonotype was counted at least ten times. The J gene is TRBJ2-1, the V gene TRBV20-1; D not certain. Germline CDR1 DFQATT, CDR2 SNEGSKA (reference sequence). This CDR3 contains 14 residues. Trimming pared 3 bases from V and 4 bases from J, leaving 13 bases between. CDR3 DNA: TGCAGTGCTAGTCGGAACCTGGGTTACAATGAGCAGTTCTTC. Translating it yields CSASRNLGYNEQFF.

This clonotype was seen many times. The chain recombines TRBV14 with TRBJ2-1; 9 nucleotides match TRBD2. After removal of 1 base from V and 3 bases from J, the junction contained 4 bases not matched to a gene. This CDR3 has 16 amino acids. From germline, CDR1 is SGHDN and CDR2 FVKESK. CDR3 nucleotide sequence: TGTGCCAGCAGCCAAGGAGGACTAGCGTACTACAATGAGCAGTTCTTC. Translated, it gives CASSQGGLAYYNEQFF.

This clonotype was counted at least ten times. The chain uses TRBV12-3 or TRBV12-4 and TRBJ2-1; D call uncertain. The CDR3 runs 11 residues. Between the trimmed V and J ends, which lost 6 bases and 8 bases, there was a span of 8 bases. CDR3: CASRAAHEQFF. CDR3 in DNA: TGTGCCAGCAGGGCCGCGCATGAGCAGTTCTTC.

This clonotype appeared many times. The chain joins TRBV10-3 to TRBJ2-1, with D perhaps matching TRBD1 or TRBD2 (6 bases each). Germline V gene lookup returns CDR1 ENHRY and CDR2 SYGVKD. The CDR3 consists of 13 residues. The V end lost 8 bases, the J end lost 8 bases, and 16 bases lay between the germline ends. CDR3 nucleotides: TGTGCCATCGGTGGGGGGCGATTCGATGAGCAGTTCTTC. Protein sequence: CAIGGGRFDEQFF.

The chain couples TRBV20-1 to TRBJ1-5; D might be TRBD1 (5 bases). Germline CDR1 reads DFQATT; CDR2 reads SNEGSKA (reference sequence). The length of the CDR3 is 13 residues. V was clipped by 5 bases and J by 2 bases, with 10 bases between them. The CDR3 loop reads CSAPGIGNQPQHF. In DNA, the CDR3 is TGCAGTGCTCCAGGGATCGGCAATCAGCCCCAGCATTTT.

This clonotype was counted at least ten times. This chain uses TRBV2 with TRBJ2-1; 9 nucleotides line up with TRBD2. With 8 bases clipped from V and 7 bases from J, the junction kept 9 bases outside the gene matches. Germline-derived CDR1 and CDR2 are SNHLY and FYNNEI. This CDR3 contains 14 residues. The chain's CDR3 is CASLGWREGNEQFF. CDR3 in DNA: TGTGCCAGCTTAGGATGGCGGGAGGGAAATGAGCAGTTCTTC.

This clonotype was counted many times. One junction end does not reproduce the germline sequence, and a read error may be involved. The CDR3 here is CASSIPSRCF. The CDR3 DNA follows: TGTGCCAGCAGTATCCCTAGTAGGTGCTTC. This rearrangement joins TRBV2 to TRBJ2-7; unclear D gene. From germline, CDR1 is SNHLY and CDR2 FYNNEI. The CDR3 is 10 residues long.

In its sample, this clonotype was seen many times. CDR3 sequence (DNA): TGCGCCAGCAGCATCGGGACAGGGGGCGACGAGCAGTACTTC. Translation: CASSIGTGGDEQYF. The chain employs TRBV5-1 and TRBJ2-7; TRBD1 matches 12 bases. Germline V CDR1 and CDR2: SGHRS, YFSETQ. The V gene end was trimmed by 4 bases and the J gene end by 5 bases; junction bases not matched to a gene: 4. The CDR3 length is 14 residues.

CDR3 sequence reads: CASSFRESYEQYV. The CDR3 DNA is TGTGCCAGCAGTTTCCGGGAAAGCTACGAGCAGTACGTC. V gene TRBV27 combines with J gene TRBJ2-7; tentatively, D is TRBD2 (5 bases). Germline values: CDR1 MNHEY, CDR2 SMNVEV (reference sequence). Trimming removed 3 bases at V and 3 bases at J, with 9 bases between. This CDR3 comprises 13 residues.

This clonotype was detected ten times or more. The chain employs TRBV4-1 and TRBJ2-5; D is perhaps TRBD2 (6 bases). The CDR3 runs to 15 residues. The germline V gene has CDR1 MGHRA and CDR2 YSYEKL. Deletions cut 1 base from V and 4 bases from J, with 13 bases between. The CDR3 nucleotides are TGCGCCAGCAGCCAAGGGAGTAACGGGAGAGAGACCCAGTACTTC. It is translated as CASSQGSNGRETQYF.

In its sample, this clonotype was seen many times. J is TRBJ2-6 and V is TRBV29-1, with 8 bases lining up with TRBD1. J was trimmed by 9 bases and V by 6 bases; bases with no gene match: 22. The CDR3 is made up of 18 amino acids. Germline V CDR1 and CDR2: SQVTM, ANQGSEA. CDR3 sequence: CSVSRTGWGPREVNVLTF. The DNA of the CDR3 is TGCAGCGTGAGCCGGACAGGGTGGGGCCCGAGGGAGGTCAACGTCCTGACTTTC.

This clonotype has a count of ten or more. This rearrangement joins TRBV29-1 to TRBJ1-3, with 9 bases identical to TRBD1. In germline, CDR1 is SQVTM, CDR2 ANQGSEA. CDR3 length: 14 amino acids. The ends lost 3 bases at V and 2 bases at J; junction bases unmatched: 2. The DNA for the CDR3 is TGCAGCGTTGATAGGGACAGGGCTGGAAACACCATATATTTT. It specifies CSVDRDRAGNTIYF.

This clonotype was seen at least ten times. The V and J genes are TRBV5-1 and TRBJ2-1, with 9 bases identical to TRBD2. The CDR3 extends over 15 amino acids. V shed 2 bases, J shed 1 base, and the junction held 1 base outside the gene matches. CDR1 is SGHRS and CDR2 is YFSETQ in the germline V gene. In DNA form, the CDR3 reads TGCGCCAGCAGCTTTAGCGGGAGATCCTACAATGAGCAGTTCTTC. Translating gives CASSFSGRSYNEQFF.

The J gene is TRBJ1-5, the V gene TRBV3-1; D is unresolved. This CDR3 contains 14 residues. The germline gives CDR1 LGHDT, CDR2 YNNKEL (reference sequence). Trimming pared 2 bases from V and 7 bases from J, leaving 12 bases between. CDR3: CASSQNPLKQPQHF. For the CDR3, the DNA is TGTGCCAGCAGCCAAAATCCCCTAAAGCAGCCCCAGCATTTT.

This clonotype was seen many times. The chain links TRBV11-2 to TRBJ2-1, with D unclear. Trimming stripped 6 bases from V and 0 bases from J, with 12 bases between. This CDR3 contains 15 residues. The germline CDR1 and CDR2 sequences are SGHAT and FQNNGV. The CDR3 DNA reads as TGTGCCAGCAGGCCTCCTACTGCCTCCTACAATGAGCAGTTCTTC. It is translated as CASRPPTASYNEQFF.

This clonotype was counted at least ten times. This rearrangement joins TRBV12-3 or TRBV12-4 to TRBJ2-1, with a tentative D call TRBD1 (6 bases). V dropped 10 bases and J dropped 4 bases, with 14 bases sitting between them. The CDR3 sequence is 13 residues long. CDR3 sequence: CATQGTMYNEQFF. In nucleotides, the CDR3 is TGTGCCACCCAGGGGACGATGTACAATGAGCAGTTCTTC.